These 29 T cell receptor beta chains were all obtained from the same sample, sequenced in a study of tissue T cells after allogeneic stem cell transplantation. TCRdb's table, derived via immunoSEQ multiplex PCR, lists solely in-frame clones and lacks some. The sample lists roughly 50,000 clones, about 73% occurring once. Sequenced input: sorted cells pooled from one or two spleens. Source of these receptors: a pool of C57BL/6 mice in good health.

This clone has more than one count but fewer than ten. The gene names here belong to mouse. From the germline J gene comes the end of the CDR3, since the read stops 1 residue before it. This chain connects TRBV16 to TRBJ2-7; D may be TRBD1 (6 bases). CDR3 length: 12 amino acids. Germline assignment: CDR1 SGHSA and CDR2 FRNQAP. The germline V and J ends were trimmed by 3 bases and 7 bases, with 10 bases remaining between them. CDR3 amino acids: CASSFAGEEQYF. The CDR3 DNA, read in part, is TGTGCAAGCAGCTTTGCAGGGGAGGAACAGTAC.

A note on this clone: Genes and germline are mouse. The CDR3 is cut off 1 residue early in the read; its end comes from the germline J gene. The chain links TRBV3 to TRBJ2-5; 11 positions agree with TRBD2. The CDR3 extends over 13 amino acids. Germline-derived CDR1 and CDR2 are SNHLY and FYNGKV (reference sequence). The V segment lost 8 bases and the J segment 6 bases; nucleotides outside the gene matches: 4. The covered CDR3 bases are TGTGCCAGCGCCTGGGACTGGGGGGACACCCAGTAC. This encodes CASAWDWGDTQY. The whole CDR3 region reads CASAWDWGDTQYF.

On this clone itself: Mouse names are used for the genes. Coverage ceases 1 residue before the CDR3 finishes, and the germline J gene fills in the end. The chain employs TRBV13-2 and TRBJ1-1; no reliable D call. The V and J ends lost 0 bases and 3 bases respectively, with 3 bases between them. In germline, CDR1 is NNHNN, CDR2 SYGAGS (reference sequence). The CDR3 contains 12 residues. CDR3 bases read: TGTGCCAGCGGTGATGTGCACACAGAAGTCTTC. Translated: CASGDVHTEVF. Given in full, the CDR3 is CASGDVHTEVFF.

A note on this clone: The gene names here belong to mouse. Read sequence stops 1 residue before the CDR3 end, and the germline J gene provides the missing end. This chain joins TRBV19 and TRBJ2-3; D is uncertain. Germline V gene sequence: CDR1 FNHDT, CDR2 SITEND (reference sequence). This CDR3 has 14 residues. Trimming stripped 1 base from V and 0 bases from J, with 6 bases between. The CDR3 bases that were read are TGTGCCAGCAGTATATTATCTAGTGCAGAAACGCTGTAT. Its protein is CASSILSSAETLY. The full CDR3 sequence reads CASSILSSAETLYF. The full variable domain, in which reference TRBV19 and TRBJ2-3 provide the parts outside the CDR3, is GGIITQTPKFLIGQEGQKLTLKCQQNFNHDTMYWYRQDSGKGLRLIYYSITENDLQKGDLSEGYDASREKKSSFSLTVTSAQKNEMAVFLCASSILSSAETLYFGSGTRLTVL.

On this clone itself: These gene names are mouse names. Read data end 1 residue before the CDR3 end; the end is taken from the germline J gene. The chain is built from TRBV16 and TRBJ2-4; TRBD2 aligns across 8 bases. The ends lost 2 bases at V and 0 bases at J; junction bases unmatched: 4. The CDR3 has 16 amino acids. CDR1 SGHSA and CDR2 FRNQAP come from the germline V gene. Partial CDR3 DNA: TGTGCAAGCAGCTTAATCCTGGGGGGTAGTCAAAACACCTTGTAC. Translating gives CASSLILGGSQNTLY. The full CDR3 protein reads CASSLILGGSQNTLYF.

As regards this clone: The genes and germline here are from mouse. Read sequence stops 1 residue before the CDR3 end, and the germline J gene provides the missing end. This chain joins TRBV13-3 and TRBJ2-7; TRBD2 aligns across 11 bases. The CDR3 runs 15 residues. Germline V lookup: CDR1 NNHDY, CDR2 SYVADS. V was clipped by 2 bases and J by 6 bases; unmatched bases: 7. The DNA read from the CDR3 is TGTGCCAGCAGTGACCGGACTGGGGGGAGATTTGAACAGTAC. Protein: CASSDRTGGRFEQY. The complete CDR3 sequence is CASSDRTGGRFEQYF.

Details on this clone: These gene names are mouse names. The read gets to within 1 residue of the CDR3 end, and the germline J gene fills in the rest. The chain employs TRBV5 and TRBJ1-2, with 11 bases that match TRBD1. Trimming at V came to 4 bases and at J to 2 bases, leaving 3 bases not matched to a gene. Germline V lookup: CDR1 LGHNA, CDR2 YNLKQL (reference sequence). The CDR3 extends over 15 amino acids. The CDR3 bases that were read are TGTGCCAGCAGCCCTCGGACAGGGGGCAACTCCGACTACACC. Translation gives CASSPRTGGNSDYT. The whole CDR3 protein reads CASSPRTGGNSDYTF.

Comment on this clone: The listed genes are named as in mouse. The sequenced fragment ends 1 residue before the CDR3 boundary, so the rest is inferred from the germline J gene. The rearrangement links TRBV2 to TRBJ1-3, with D tentatively TRBD1 (6 bases). The CDR3 runs to 16 residues. Trimming stripped 0 bases from V and 0 bases from J, with 9 bases between. Germline V gene sequence: CDR1 LGHNA, CDR2 YSYQKL. The sequenced part of the CDR3 DNA is TGTGCCAGCAGCCAAGAAGGGACATATTCTGGAAATACGCTCTAT. It encodes CASSQEGTYSGNTLY. The whole CDR3 region reads CASSQEGTYSGNTLYF.

About this clone itself: Gene names and germline refer to mouse. The sequence runs out 1 residue before the end of the CDR3; the remainder is reconstructed from the germline J gene. The chain joins TRBV3 to TRBJ2-1; tentatively, D is TRBD1 (6 bases). This CDR3 has 13 residues. Trimming left V 11 bases short and J 5 bases short, with 16 bases between. In germline, CDR1 is SNHLY, CDR2 FYNGKV (reference sequence). The part of the CDR3 DNA that was read is TGTGCCCCAGGGGAGGGGATGGATGCTGAGCAGTTC. Amino acids: CAPGEGMDAEQF. The whole CDR3 sequence reads CAPGEGMDAEQFF.

This clone was recorded only once. The gene names given are mouse names. Sequencing ends 1 residue short of the CDR3 end; the germline J gene provides the rest. The chain couples TRBV31 to TRBJ2-3; D unclear. Deletions cut 0 bases from V and 0 bases from J, with 7 bases between. The CDR3 loop spans 14 amino acids. Per germline, CDR1 GKSSPN and CDR2 SITVG. This chain's CDR3 is CAWSLQSSAETLYF. The CDR3 bases that were read are TGTGCCTGGAGTCTCCAGTCTAGTGCAGAAACGCTGTAT. Supplemented by reference TRBV31 and TRBJ2-3, the full variable domain reads AQTIHQWPVAEIKAVGSPLSLGCTIKGKSSPNLYWYWQATGGTLQQLFYSITVGQVESVVQLNLSASRPKDDQFILSTEKLLLSHSGFYLCAWSLQSSAETLYFGSGTRLTVL.

About this clone itself: Genes and germline come from the mouse. The read halts 1 residue ahead of the CDR3 end, with the missing end drawn from the germline J gene. This chain uses TRBV31 with TRBJ1-4, with TRBD1 matching over 11 bases. Germline V lookup: CDR1 GKSSPN, CDR2 SITVG. The CDR3 covers 15 residues. V was pared by 2 bases and J by 5 bases, with 4 bases of the junction left unmatched. The sequenced CDR3 bases are TGTGCCTGGAGTTCCCGGGACAGGGGGAACGAAAGATTATTT. Protein product: CAWSSRDRGNERLF. Given in full, the CDR3 is CAWSSRDRGNERLFF.

For this clone: Any gene name here is a mouse gene name. CDR3 DNA (partial): TGTGGTGCTAGGGTCCGGGTCCGGACAGAAGTCTTC. Its translation: CGARVRVRTEVF. The entire CDR3 sequence reads CGARVRVRTEVFF. The rearrangement links TRBV20 to TRBJ1-1; D gene unclear. The CDR3 end falls 1 residue outside the read, so it is completed with the germline J gene. Per the germline V gene, CDR1 is GFQATS and CDR2 is STVNSAI. Trimming took 1 base from V and 5 from J, leaving 11 bases between them. The CDR3 has 13 amino acids.

Note on this clone: Gene labels here are mouse ones. The CDR3 end lies 1 residue beyond the end of the read and is filled in from the germline J gene. The chain recombines TRBV2 with TRBJ2-5, with D maybe TRBD1 (5 bases). Germline assignment: CDR1 LGHNA and CDR2 YSYQKL. V was trimmed by 3 bases and J by 3 bases, leaving 7 bases between them. The CDR3 has 13 amino acids. The CDR3 loop is CASSQTAQDTQYF. The DNA read from the CDR3 is TGTGCCAGCAGCCAGACAGCACAAGACACCCAGTAC.

In regard to this clone: Germline and genes: mouse. The read comes to an end 1 residue before the CDR3 does, leaving the germline J gene to fill in the end. This chain links TRBV13-3 with TRBJ1-4; D call uncertain. The CDR3 length is 14 residues. Trimming shortened V by 2 bases and J by 4 bases, and 9 bases separated the two germline ends. Germline V gives CDR1 NNHDY, CDR2 SYVADS. The CDR3 is CASSEWHFNERLFF. Incomplete CDR3 DNA: TGTGCCAGCAGTGAGTGGCATTTCAACGAAAGATTATTT. Complete variable domain (other parts from reference TRBV13-3 and TRBJ1-4): EAAVTQSPRSKVAVTGGKVTLSCHQTNNHDYMYWYRQDTGHGLRLIHYSYVADSTEKGDIPDGYKASRPSQENFSLILELASLSQTAVYFCASSEWHFNERLFFGHGTKLSVL.

There are a few counts of this clone. The gene symbols are mouse symbols. The DNA ends 1 residue before the CDR3 does, and the rest of the CDR3 is filled in from the germline J gene. This chain uses TRBV19 with TRBJ2-7, with D unresolved. V was trimmed by 2 bases and J by 4 bases, leaving 7 bases between them. The CDR3 loop spans 12 amino acids. Germline loops: CDR1 FNHDT, CDR2 SITEND (reference sequence). CDR3 loop: CASSIEGYEQYF. The DNA read from the CDR3 is TGTGCCAGCAGTATTGAGGGATATGAACAGTAC.

A word on this clone: Mouse germline and gene names are used. The read is 1 residue too short to cover the CDR3 end, so that end is filled in from the germline J gene. J is TRBJ1-3 and V is TRBV13-1, with D maybe TRBD1 (6 bases). The CDR3 runs to 15 residues. The V and J ends lost 5 bases and 0 bases respectively, with 12 bases between them. The germline gives CDR1 NSHNY, CDR2 SYGAGN. The CDR3 reads CASSLRDISGNTLYF. The DNA read from the CDR3 is TGTGCCAGCAGCCTTCGGGACATTTCTGGAAATACGCTCTAT.

Points on this clone: Gene names are the mouse ones. The CDR3 goes on 1 residue after the read ends, and that part is filled in from the germline J gene. This rearrangement joins TRBV13-1 to TRBJ2-5; the match to TRBD2 covers 8 bases. The CDR3 has 15 amino acids. CDR1 is NSHNY, CDR2 SYGAGN, per germline. The V segment lost 0 bases and the J segment 5 bases; nucleotides outside the gene matches: 5. The CDR3 DNA, read in part, is TGTGCCAGCAGTGATGCGGGGGGGGCGCGAGACACCCAGTAC. Its translation is CASSDAGGARDTQY. The entire CDR3 protein reads CASSDAGGARDTQYF.

About this clone: Any gene name here is a mouse gene name. The read gets to within 1 residue of the CDR3 end, and the germline J gene fills in the rest. V gene TRBV13-1 combines with J gene TRBJ2-4, with unresolved D. Trimming shortened V by 0 bases and J by 0 bases, and 5 bases separated the two germline ends. The CDR3 runs to 14 residues. Looked up from germline, CDR1 is NSHNY and CDR2 is SYGAGN. The CDR3 region is CASSDVSSQNTLYF. CDR3 bases read: TGTGCCAGCAGTGATGTCTCTAGTCAAAACACCTTGTAC.

Points on this clone: Gene and germline names: mouse. The CDR3 goes on 1 residue after the read ends, and that part is filled in from the germline J gene. The chain has TRBV13-2 and TRBJ1-6, with D possibly TRBD1 on 6 matching bases. TRBJ1-6 is treated as an ORF (open reading frame) with a function not yet certain. Germline CDR1 and CDR2: NNHNN and SYGAGS (reference sequence). This CDR3 region has 14 residues. Trimming removed 5 bases from V and 2 bases from J, with 8 bases in between. CDR3 DNA (partial): TGTGCCAGCGGGAGGGACACCTATAATTCGCCCCTCTAC. This codes for CASGRDTYNSPLY. The whole CDR3 sequence reads CASGRDTYNSPLYF.

About this clone: Genes and germline come from the mouse. With the read ending 1 residue before the CDR3 end, the germline J gene is used to fill in that end. The chain employs TRBV1 and TRBJ1-3; D gene uncertain. CDR3 length: 14 residues. Germline loops: CDR1 NSQYPW, CDR2 LRSPGD (reference sequence). Trimming pared 0 bases from V and 0 bases from J, leaving 3 bases between. CDR3 bases read: TGCACCTGCAGTGCAGATTATTCTGGAAATACGCTCTAT. This translates into CTCSADYSGNTLY. The entire CDR3 protein reads CTCSADYSGNTLYF.

This clone was detected only a few times. Each gene name is a mouse one. The read falls 1 residue short of the CDR3 end, and the missing part is taken from the germline J gene. This chain connects TRBV29 to TRBJ1-1; D possibly corresponds to TRBD1 (6 bases). V was trimmed by 2 bases and J by 4 bases, leaving 11 bases between them. Germline CDR1 is MSHET and CDR2 is SYDVDS. The CDR3 totals 14 residues. The DNA read from the CDR3 is TGTGCTAGCAGTTTAAGAGGACAGACCACAGAAGTCTTC. Its translation: CASSLRGQTTEVF. The entire CDR3 protein reads CASSLRGQTTEVFF.

As concerns this clone: Gene names are mouse gene names. The read ends 1 residue shy of where the CDR3 ends; the end is completed using the germline J gene. The gene calls are TRBV4 and TRBJ1-1; maybe TRBD1 (6 bases). The germline gives CDR1 LGHDT, CDR2 YNNKQL (reference sequence). This CDR3 contains 12 residues. V was cut by 3 bases and J by 8 bases, with 10 bases left in between. CDR3 amino acids: CASSYADREVFF. Incomplete CDR3 DNA: TGTGCCAGCAGCTATGCAGACAGGGAAGTCTTC.

Points on this clone: Genes here carry mouse names. The read falls 1 residue short of the CDR3 end, and the missing part is taken from the germline J gene. The V gene is TRBV16, the J gene TRBJ2-7; D unclear. This CDR3 has 13 amino acids. Germline CDR1 is SGHSA and CDR2 is FRNQAP. Between the trimmed V and J ends, which lost 2 bases and 0 bases, there was a span of 5 bases. This CDR3 reads CASSLQSSYEQYF. Partial CDR3 DNA: TGTGCAAGCAGCTTACAAAGCTCCTATGAACAGTAC.

To note about this clone: Mouse germline and gene names are used. Sequencing ends 1 residue short of the CDR3 end; the germline J gene provides the rest. This chain links TRBV19 with TRBJ1-4; D remains unclear. V lost 7 bases, J lost 3 bases, and 10 bases lay in between. Germline assignment: CDR1 FNHDT and CDR2 SITEND (reference sequence). There are 13 residues in the CDR3. The sequenced part of the CDR3 DNA is TGTGCCAGCTCTCCCTCTCCCAACGAAAGATTATTT. Its protein product is CASSPSPNERLF. The whole CDR3 protein is CASSPSPNERLFF.

A word on this clone: These gene names are mouse names. The read is 1 residue too short to cover the CDR3 end, so that end is filled in from the germline J gene. This chain uses TRBV5 with TRBJ2-3; 10 bases are shared with TRBD2. The CDR3 is 14 amino acids. Germline V lookup: CDR1 LGHNA, CDR2 YNLKQL (reference sequence). Trimming removed 4 bases from V and 5 bases from J; junction bases left unmatched: 3. The CDR3 sequence is CASSPRLGGETLYF. The CDR3 DNA, read in part, is TGTGCCAGCAGCCCCCGACTGGGGGGAGAAACGCTGTAT.

About this clone itself: All gene names here are mouse names. The sequenced fragment ends 1 residue before the CDR3 boundary, so the rest is inferred from the germline J gene. This chain links TRBV29 with TRBJ1-1; D gene uncertain. This CDR3 has 12 amino acids. V shed 4 bases and J shed 1 base, with 4 bases lying between them. CDR1 is MSHET and CDR2 is SYDVDS in the germline V gene. This chain's CDR3 is CASSSGNTEVFF. Partial CDR3 DNA: TGTGCTAGCAGTTCAGGGAACACAGAAGTCTTC.

With regard to this clone: Genes and germline are mouse. The CDR3 goes on 1 residue after the read ends, and that part is filled in from the germline J gene. The sample has other DNA sequences that encode this CDR3 too. The chain has TRBV19 and TRBJ1-6, with TRBD1 matching over 7 bases. TRBJ1-6 is an ORF, with its function uncertain. The CDR3 loop spans 14 amino acids. After removal of 5 bases from V and 4 bases from J, the junction contained 3 bases not matched to a gene. Looked up from germline, CDR1 is FNHDT and CDR2 is SITEND (reference sequence). CDR3 DNA (partial): TGTGCCAGCAGCCCGGGACAGTATAATTCGCCCCTCTAC. Translating gives CASSPGQYNSPLY. The complete CDR3 protein is CASSPGQYNSPLYF.

On this clone itself: Gene names follow the mouse nomenclature. The missing CDR3 end, 1 residue past where the read stops, is filled in from the germline J gene. The J gene is TRBJ2-4, the V gene TRBV19, with 7 bases that match TRBD2. V shed 2 bases, J shed 0 bases, and the junction held 6 bases outside the gene matches. This CDR3 is built from 16 residues. Germline V gene sequence: CDR1 FNHDT, CDR2 SITEND (reference sequence). Incomplete CDR3 DNA: TGTGCCAGCAGTATTTCCCTGGGGGATAGTCAAAACACCTTGTAC. Residues: CASSISLGDSQNTLY. The full CDR3 sequence reads CASSISLGDSQNTLYF.

With regard to this clone: The genes and germline here are from mouse. From the germline J gene comes the end of the CDR3, since the read stops 1 residue before it. The rearrangement joins TRBV1 to TRBJ2-4; a weak D match, TRBD2 (6 bases). Germline V CDR1 and CDR2: NSQYPW, LRSPGD (reference sequence). This CDR3 has 14 amino acids. V was pared by 0 bases and J by 6 bases, with 10 bases between. CDR3 protein: CTCSADLLGNTLYF. The part of the CDR3 DNA that was read is TGCACCTGCAGTGCAGATCTGCTGGGGAACACCTTGTAC.